This entry concerns a single TCR beta chain. Trimming shortened V by 3 bases and J by 1 base, and 15 bases separated the two germline ends. The germline V gene encodes CDR1 LNHDA and CDR2 SQIVND (reference sequence). The CDR3 totals 16 residues. The authors' processing: For nucleated cells, counts were estimated from reference gene primer amplification. The repertoire was sequenced with immunoSEQ multiplex PCR; TCRdb's copy has only in-frame clones and lacks some. For V, J and clone size, that table is used; D and trimming come from the DNA. The repertoire holds under 250,000 clones, with roughly 83% as singletons. The data were taken from a study of blood T cell repertoires in COVID-19. About the study: PBMCs, B-cell-depleted T cells, or T cells were the source of the cDNA or gDNA that made up the material.

V gene TRBV19 combines with J gene TRBJ1-1, with D tentatively TRBD1 (5 bases). Specimen: peripheral blood. The receptor's source is an elderly man with acute or convalescent COVID-19. Here the CDR3 DNA reads TGTGCCAGTAGTATGACGGGGGTGGGGAGGAACACTGAAGCTTTCTTT. Protein sequence: CASSMTGVGRNTEAFF. Full variable domain (rest looked up from reference TRBV19 and TRBJ1-1): DGGITQSPKYLFRKEGQNVTLSCEQNLNHDAMYWYRQDPGQGLRLIYYSQIVNDFQKGDIAEGYSVSREKKESFPLTVTSAQKNPTAFYLCASSMTGVGRNTEAFFGQGTRLTVV.